The T cell receptor (beta chain) under discussion was sequenced for a study of cytomegalovirus exposure and HLA in healthy donors. Study findings and constraints: Links to common viral pathogens appeared, in a later analysis, for several of the most significant clusters. Donors belonging to an Asian-associated ancestry cluster reportedly showed fewer N-insertions in productive TCRs than the 666-donor mean, according to what a later analysis found.

The PCR had 60 Vbeta and 13 Jbeta primers. TCRdb keeps only in-frame clones here, not all; method: immunoSEQ multiplex PCR. The data contain 100,000 to 150,000 clones, 60% to 80% of them singletons. This CDR3 region has 17 residues. Trimming took 5 bases from V and 1 from J; bases not matched to a gene: 11. Looked up from germline, CDR1 is MNHNS and CDR2 is SASEGT. For this clone: Its antigen is as yet unknown.

The sample consisted of PBMCs. The TCR was taken from a man between 25 and 39 years old in good health and CMV-seronegative. The chain employs TRBV6-1 and TRBJ1-5; TRBD1 matches at 7 bases. CDR3 residues: CASSKGGGGGSNQPQHF. CDR3 in DNA: TGTGCCAGCAGTAAAGGAGGGGGCGGTGGGAGCAATCAGCCCCAGCATTTT.